This TCR beta chain originates from a study of blood T cell repertoires in COVID-19. Sequencing used immunoSEQ multiplex PCR; TCRdb keeps in-frame clones, though not all of them. The top ten hold around 1.5% of the sample, which has a few hundred thousand clones, approximately 85% seen once. Only one count was recorded for this clone. Trimming took 0 bases from V and 0 from J, leaving 9 bases between them. Looked up from germline, CDR1 is SGHNT and CDR2 is YENEEA. The CDR3 covers 16 residues. The chain couples TRBV11-3 to TRBJ2-1; D is possibly TRBD1 (6 bases). The TCR originated in a woman aged 45-65 years with acute or convalescent COVID-19. The sequencing sample was made of peripheral blood. The CDR3 here is CASSLEQGSSYNEQFF. The CDR3, as DNA: TGTGCCAGCAGCTTAGAACAGGGAAGCTCCTACAATGAGCAGTTCTTC.